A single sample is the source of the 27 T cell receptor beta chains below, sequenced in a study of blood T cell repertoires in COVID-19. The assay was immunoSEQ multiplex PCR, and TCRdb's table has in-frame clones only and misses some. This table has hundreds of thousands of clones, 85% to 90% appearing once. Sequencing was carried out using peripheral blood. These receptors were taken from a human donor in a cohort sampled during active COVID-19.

The chain's CDR3 is CASTLRASGTNTGELFF. For the CDR3, the DNA is TGTGCCAGCACCCTCCGGGCTTCGGGAACGAACACCGGGGAGCTGTTTTTT. The chain carries TRBV13 and TRBJ2-2, with D possibly matching TRBD2 (5 bases). The CDR3 sequence is 17 residues long. CDR1 PRHDT and CDR2 FYEKMQ come from the germline V gene (reference sequence). The ends were cut back, 7 bases at V and 0 bases at J, with 18 bases in the middle.

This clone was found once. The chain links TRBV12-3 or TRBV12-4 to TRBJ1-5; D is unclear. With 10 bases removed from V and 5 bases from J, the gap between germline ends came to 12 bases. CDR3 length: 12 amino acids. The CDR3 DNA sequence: TGTGCCACCTCGAGGGTGGATCAGCCCCAGCATTTT. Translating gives CATSRVDQPQHF.

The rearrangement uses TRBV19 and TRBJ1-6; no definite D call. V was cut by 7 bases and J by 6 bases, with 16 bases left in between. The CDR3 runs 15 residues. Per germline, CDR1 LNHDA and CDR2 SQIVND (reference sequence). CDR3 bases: TGTGCCAGTACCTGGACGGGGAAAGGTAATTCACCCCTCCACTTT. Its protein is CASTWTGKGNSPLHF.

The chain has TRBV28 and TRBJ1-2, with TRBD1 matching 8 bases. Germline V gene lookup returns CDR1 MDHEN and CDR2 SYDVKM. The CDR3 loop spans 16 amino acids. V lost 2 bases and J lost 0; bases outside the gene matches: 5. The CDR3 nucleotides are TGTGCCAGCAGTTTAGGGCAGGGGGCTTCTAACTATGGCTACACCTTC. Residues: CASSLGQGASNYGYTF.

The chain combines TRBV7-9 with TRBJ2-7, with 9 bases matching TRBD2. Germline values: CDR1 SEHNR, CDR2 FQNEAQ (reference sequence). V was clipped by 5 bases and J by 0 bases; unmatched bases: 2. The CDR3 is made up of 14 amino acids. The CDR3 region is CASSPSGASYEQYF. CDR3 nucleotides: TGTGCCAGCAGCCCTAGCGGGGCCTCCTACGAGCAGTACTTC.

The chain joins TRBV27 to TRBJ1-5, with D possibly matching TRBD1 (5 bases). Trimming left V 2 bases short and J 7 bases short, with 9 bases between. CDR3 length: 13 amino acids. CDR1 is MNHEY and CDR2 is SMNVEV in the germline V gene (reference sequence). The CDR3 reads CASSLAGRQPQHF. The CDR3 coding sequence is TGTGCCAGCAGTTTAGCAGGGAGGCAGCCCCAGCATTTT.

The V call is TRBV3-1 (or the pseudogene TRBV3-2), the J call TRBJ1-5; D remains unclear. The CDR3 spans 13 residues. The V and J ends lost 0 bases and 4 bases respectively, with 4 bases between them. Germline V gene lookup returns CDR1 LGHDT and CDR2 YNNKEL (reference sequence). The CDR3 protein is CASSQDHNQPQHF. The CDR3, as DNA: TGTGCCAGCAGCCAAGATCATAATCAGCCCCAGCATTTT.

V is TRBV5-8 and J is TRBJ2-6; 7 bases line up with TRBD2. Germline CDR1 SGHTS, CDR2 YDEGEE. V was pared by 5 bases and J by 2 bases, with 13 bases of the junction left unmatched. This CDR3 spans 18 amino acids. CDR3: CASSFTGGGRPGANVLTF. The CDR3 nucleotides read TGTGCCAGCAGTTTCACGGGAGGAGGACGGCCTGGGGCCAACGTCCTGACTTTC.

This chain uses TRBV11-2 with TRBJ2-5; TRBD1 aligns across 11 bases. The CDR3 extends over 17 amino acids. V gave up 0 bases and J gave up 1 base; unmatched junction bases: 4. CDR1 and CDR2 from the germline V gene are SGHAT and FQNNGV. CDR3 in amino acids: CASSLDLGQGAQETQYF. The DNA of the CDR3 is TGTGCCAGCAGCTTAGATCTTGGACAGGGGGCCCAAGAGACCCAGTACTTC.

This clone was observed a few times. The CDR3 reads CSVPGWLDTEAFF. In nucleotides, the CDR3 is TGCAGCGTCCCAGGGTGGTTGGACACTGAAGCTTTCTTT. The V call is TRBV29-1, the J call TRBJ1-1, with D perhaps matching TRBD1 (5 bases). The V end was cut by 6 bases, the J end by 3 bases, with 14 bases between. Per germline, CDR1 SQVTM and CDR2 ANQGSEA. The CDR3 runs 13 residues.

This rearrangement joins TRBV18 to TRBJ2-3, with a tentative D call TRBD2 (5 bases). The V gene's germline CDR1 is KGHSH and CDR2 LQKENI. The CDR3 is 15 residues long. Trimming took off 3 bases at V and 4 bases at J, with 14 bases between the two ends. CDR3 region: CASSPTGGYSDTQYF. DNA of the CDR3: TGTGCCAGCTCACCTACTGGAGGATACTCAGATACGCAGTATTTT.

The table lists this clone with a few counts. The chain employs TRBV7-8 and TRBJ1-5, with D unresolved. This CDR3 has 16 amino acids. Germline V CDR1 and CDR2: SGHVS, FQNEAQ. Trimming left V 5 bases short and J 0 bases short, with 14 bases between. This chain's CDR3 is CASSLSSGNSNQPQHF. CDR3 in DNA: TGTGCCAGCAGCCTCTCCAGCGGGAATAGCAATCAGCCCCAGCATTTT.

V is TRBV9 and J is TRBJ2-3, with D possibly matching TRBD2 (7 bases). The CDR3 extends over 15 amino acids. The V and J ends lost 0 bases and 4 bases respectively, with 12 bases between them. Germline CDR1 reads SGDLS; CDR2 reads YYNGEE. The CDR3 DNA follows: TGTGCCAGCAGCGTAGGTCGAGGGGGGGCAGATACGCAGTATTTT. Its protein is CASSVGRGGADTQYF.

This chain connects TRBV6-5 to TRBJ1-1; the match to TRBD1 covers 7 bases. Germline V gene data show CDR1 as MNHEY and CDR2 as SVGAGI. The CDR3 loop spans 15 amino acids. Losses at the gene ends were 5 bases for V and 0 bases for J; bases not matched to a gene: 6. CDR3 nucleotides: TGTGCCAGCAGTCAAACAGGGGCCATGAACACTGAAGCTTTCTTT. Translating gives CASSQTGAMNTEAFF.

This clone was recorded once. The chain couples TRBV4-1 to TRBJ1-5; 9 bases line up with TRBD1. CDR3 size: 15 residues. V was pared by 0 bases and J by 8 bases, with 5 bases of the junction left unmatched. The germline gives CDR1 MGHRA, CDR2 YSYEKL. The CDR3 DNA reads TGCGCCAGCAGCCAAGAAGGGGACAGGGTAAAGCCCCAGCATTTT. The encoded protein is CASSQEGDRVKPQHF.

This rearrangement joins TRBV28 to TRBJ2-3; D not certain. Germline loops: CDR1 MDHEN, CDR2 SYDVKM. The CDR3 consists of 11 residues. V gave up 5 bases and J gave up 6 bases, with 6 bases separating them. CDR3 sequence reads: CASSIADTQYF. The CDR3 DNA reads TGTGCCAGCAGTATCGCGGATACGCAGTATTTT. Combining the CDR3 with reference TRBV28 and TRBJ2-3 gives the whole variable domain DVKVTQSSRYLVKRTGEKVFLECVQDMDHENMFWYRQDPGLGLRLIYFSYDVKMKEKGDIPEGYSVSREKKERFSLILESASTNQTSMYLCASSIADTQYFGPGTRLTVL.

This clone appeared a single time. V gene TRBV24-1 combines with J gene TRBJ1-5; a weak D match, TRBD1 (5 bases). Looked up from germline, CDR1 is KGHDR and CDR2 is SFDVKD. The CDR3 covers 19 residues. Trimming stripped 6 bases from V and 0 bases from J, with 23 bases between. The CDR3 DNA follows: TGTGCCACCAGTTCCCTGGAGCGGGGACTCATACATAGCAATCAGCCCCAGCATTTT. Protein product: CATSSLERGLIHSNQPQHF.

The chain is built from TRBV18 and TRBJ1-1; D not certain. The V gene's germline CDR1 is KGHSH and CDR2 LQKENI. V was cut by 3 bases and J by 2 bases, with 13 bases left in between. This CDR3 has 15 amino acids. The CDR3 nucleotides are TGTGCCAGCTCACCCGAACTACTAATCAACACTGAAGCTTTCTTT. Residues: CASSPELLINTEAFF. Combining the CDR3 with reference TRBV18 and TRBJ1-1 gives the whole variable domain NAGVMQNPRHLVRRRGQEARLRCSPMKGHSHVYWYRQLPEEGLKFMVYLQKENIIDESGMPKERFSAEFPKEGPSILRIQQVVRGDSAAYFCASSPELLINTEAFFGQGTRLTVV.

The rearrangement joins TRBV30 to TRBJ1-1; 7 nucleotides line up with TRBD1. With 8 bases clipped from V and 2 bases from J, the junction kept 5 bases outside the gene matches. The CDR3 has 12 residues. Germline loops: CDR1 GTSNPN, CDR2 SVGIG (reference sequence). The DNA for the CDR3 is TGTGCCCGACAGGGCGCAAACACTGAAGCTTTCTTT. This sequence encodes CARQGANTEAFF.

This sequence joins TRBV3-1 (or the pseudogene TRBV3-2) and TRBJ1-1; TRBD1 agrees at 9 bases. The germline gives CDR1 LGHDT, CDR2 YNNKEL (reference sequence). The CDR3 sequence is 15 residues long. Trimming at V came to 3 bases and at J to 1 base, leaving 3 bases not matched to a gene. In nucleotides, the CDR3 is TGTGCCAGCAGCCACCTGGACAGGGGGAACACTGAAGCTTTCTTT. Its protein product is CASSHLDRGNTEAFF.

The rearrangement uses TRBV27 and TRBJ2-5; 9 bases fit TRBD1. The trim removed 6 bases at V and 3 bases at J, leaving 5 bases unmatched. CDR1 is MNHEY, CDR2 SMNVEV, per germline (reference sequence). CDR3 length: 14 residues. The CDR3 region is CASSSTGGEETQYF. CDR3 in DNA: TGTGCCAGCAGCTCTACAGGGGGCGAAGAGACCCAGTACTTC.

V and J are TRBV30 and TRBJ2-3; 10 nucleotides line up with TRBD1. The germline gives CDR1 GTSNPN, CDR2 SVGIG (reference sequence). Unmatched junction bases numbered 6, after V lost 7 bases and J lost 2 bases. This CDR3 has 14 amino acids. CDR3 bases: TGTGCCTTGGGACAGGGGTTGAACACAGATACGCAGTATTTT. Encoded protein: CALGQGLNTDTQYF. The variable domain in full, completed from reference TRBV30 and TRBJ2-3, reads SQTIHQWPATLVQPVGSPLSLECTVEGTSNPNLYWYRQAAGRGLQLLFYSVGIGQISSEVPQNLSASRPQDRQFILSSKKLLLSDSGFYLCALGQGLNTDTQYFGPGTRLTVL.

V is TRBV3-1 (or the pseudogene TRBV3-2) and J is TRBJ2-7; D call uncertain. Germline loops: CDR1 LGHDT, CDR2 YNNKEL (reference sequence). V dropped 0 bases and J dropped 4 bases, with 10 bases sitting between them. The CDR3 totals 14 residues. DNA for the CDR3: TGTGCCAGCAGCCAAGATACGACGGGTTACGAGCAGTACTTC. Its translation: CASSQDTTGYEQYF.

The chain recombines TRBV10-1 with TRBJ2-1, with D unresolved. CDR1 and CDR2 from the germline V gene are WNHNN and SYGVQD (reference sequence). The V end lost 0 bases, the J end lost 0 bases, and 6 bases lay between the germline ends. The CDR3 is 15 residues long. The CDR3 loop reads CASSESAVSYNEQFF. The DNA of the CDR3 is TGCGCCAGCAGTGAGTCGGCGGTCTCCTACAATGAGCAGTTCTTC.

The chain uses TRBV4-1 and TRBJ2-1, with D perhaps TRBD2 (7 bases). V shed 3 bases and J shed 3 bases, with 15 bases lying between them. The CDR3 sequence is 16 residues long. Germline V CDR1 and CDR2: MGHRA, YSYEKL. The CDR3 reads CASSHEGGGFYNEQFF. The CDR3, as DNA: TGCGCCAGCAGCCACGAAGGGGGGGGCTTCTACAATGAGCAGTTCTTC.

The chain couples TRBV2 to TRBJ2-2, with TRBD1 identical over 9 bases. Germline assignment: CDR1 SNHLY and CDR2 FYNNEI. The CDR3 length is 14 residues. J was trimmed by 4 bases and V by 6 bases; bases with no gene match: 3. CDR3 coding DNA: TGTGCCAGCAGCGGGACAGGGATCACCGGGGAGCTGTTTTTT. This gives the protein CASSGTGITGELFF.

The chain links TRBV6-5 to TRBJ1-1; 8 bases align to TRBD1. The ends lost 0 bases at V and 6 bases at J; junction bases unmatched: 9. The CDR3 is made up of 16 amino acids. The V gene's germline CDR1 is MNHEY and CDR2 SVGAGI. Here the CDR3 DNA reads TGTGCCAGCAGTTACTCGACAGGGGTGAGGTCCTCTGAAGCTTTCTTT. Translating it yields CASSYSTGVRSSEAFF.